This T cell receptor beta chain is from a study of blood T cells in healthy people across ages. Study at large: Per two T cells, about one barcoded beta molecule was captured through template switching.

Per the germline V gene, CDR1 is SGHAT and CDR2 is FQNNGV. The V segment lost 4 bases and the J segment 5 bases; nucleotides outside the gene matches: 17. The length of the CDR3 is 18 residues. Isolated per sample were at least 6 million PBMCs. Then a second PCR, running about 6 to 11 cycles, was carried out with a sample-barcoded 5' primer and a J-beta primer mix. One entry per CDR3 protein results from TCRdb running MiXCR on the 5' RACE reads. The data hold about 1.8 million distinct CDR3 sequences, with roughly 49% observed a single time. This TCR derives from a woman between 35 and 50 years old in good health. Input material: blood. The chain links TRBV11-2 to TRBJ2-5, with 9 bases matching TRBD2. DNA of the CDR3: TGTGCCAGCAGCTCCTCCCGCGGCCTAGCGGGGTTCGAGGAGACCCAGTACTTC. This codes for CASSSSRGLAGFEETQYF. The full variable domain, its missing parts supplied by reference TRBV11-2 and TRBJ2-5, is EAGVAQSPRYKIIEKRQSVAFWCNPISGHATLYWYQQILGQGPKLLIQFQNNGVVDDSQLPKDRFSAERLKGVDSTLKIQPAKLEDSAVYLCASSSSRGLAGFEETQYFGPGTRLLVL.